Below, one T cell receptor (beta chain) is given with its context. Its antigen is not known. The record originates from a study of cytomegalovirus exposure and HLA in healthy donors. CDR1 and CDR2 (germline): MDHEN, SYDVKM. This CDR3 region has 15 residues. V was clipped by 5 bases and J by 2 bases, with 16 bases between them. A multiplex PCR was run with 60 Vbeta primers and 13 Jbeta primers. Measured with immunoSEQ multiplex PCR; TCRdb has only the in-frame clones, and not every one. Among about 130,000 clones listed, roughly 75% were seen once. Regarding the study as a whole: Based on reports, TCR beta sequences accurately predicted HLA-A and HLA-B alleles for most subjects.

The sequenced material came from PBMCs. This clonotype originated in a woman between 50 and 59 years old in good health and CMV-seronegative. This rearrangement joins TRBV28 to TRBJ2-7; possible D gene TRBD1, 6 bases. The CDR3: CASSTGYTYPYEQYF. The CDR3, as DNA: TGTGCCAGCAGTACAGGGTACACCTATCCCTACGAGCAGTACTTC.